The 8 T cell receptor beta chains below come from one sample, sequenced in a study of radiotherapy plus CTLA-4 blockade in lung cancer. Only in-frame clones appear in the TCRdb table, and some are missing; sequencing was by immunoSEQ multiplex PCR. The sample has 42,000 or so clones; more than 70% are singletons. The specimen comprised peripheral blood, sampled from a patient treated with radiotherapy plus ipilimumab. The receptors derive from a human donor with non-small cell lung cancer that progressed on radiotherapy plus ipilimumab.

This rearrangement joins TRBV7-6 to TRBJ1-1; no reliable D call. V was pared by 4 bases and J by 2 bases, with 11 bases between. The CDR3 loop spans 14 amino acids. Germline assignment: CDR1 SGHVS and CDR2 FNYEAQ. The CDR3 DNA sequence: TGTGCCAGCAGCTCACTTAGTTCCAACACTGAAGCTTTCTTT. This codes for CASSSLSSNTEAFF.

The genes are TRBV7-8 and TRBJ1-1, with D possibly matching TRBD1 (5 bases). The CDR3 loop spans 15 amino acids. V lost 2 bases and J lost 5, with 15 bases in between. The V gene's germline CDR1 is SGHVS and CDR2 FQNEAQ. CDR3 nucleotides: TGTGCCAGCAGCTTATCGGGGGTTTCTGGTACTGAAGCTTTCTTT. Protein: CASSLSGVSGTEAFF.

The V gene is TRBV6-1, the J gene TRBJ1-2, with D perhaps TRBD1 (6 bases). CDR3 length equals 13 residues. Trimming removed 11 bases at V and 2 bases at J, with 15 bases between. The germline CDR1 and CDR2 sequences are MNHNS and SASEGT. This chain's CDR3 is CAGRQASNYGYTF. CDR3 sequence (DNA): TGTGCCGGGCGACAGGCCTCAAACTATGGCTACACCTTC.

This clone was picked up a small number of times. The chain employs TRBV10-3 and TRBJ1-5, with D possibly matching TRBD1 (6 bases). Germline loops: CDR1 ENHRY, CDR2 SYGVKD. V lost 6 bases and J lost 5, with 11 bases in between. The CDR3 is 13 residues long. The CDR3 coding sequence is TGTGCCATCAGATTGGACAGCTATCAGCCCCAGCATTTT. Translation gives CAIRLDSYQPQHF.

V is TRBV21-1 and J is TRBJ2-7; the table calls TRBD2, which could not be checked here. TRBV21-1 is a listed pseudogene. This CDR3 spans 13 amino acids. CDR3 protein: CASSLKDWSEQYF. For the CDR3, the DNA is TGTGCCAGCTCCCTCAAGGACTGGAGCGAGCAGTACTTC.

The V gene is TRBV18, the J gene TRBJ2-7; D is perhaps TRBD2 (5 bases). V was shortened by 5 bases and J by 0 bases, with 5 bases between the two germline ends. Germline V CDR1 and CDR2: KGHSH, LQKENI. The CDR3 extends over 12 amino acids. Written as DNA, the CDR3 is TGTGCCAGCTCAGGGAGCTCCTACGAGCAGTACTTC. It encodes CASSGSSYEQYF.

The sample holds a few counts of this clone. The rearrangement links TRBV2 to TRBJ2-7, with unresolved D. Germline CDR1 and CDR2: SNHLY and FYNNEI. The V end lost 3 bases, the J end lost 1 base, and 7 bases lay between the germline ends. This CDR3 is 13 amino acids long. The CDR3 sequence is CASSEIRSYEQYF. CDR3 bases: TGTGCCAGCAGTGAGATCAGGTCCTACGAGCAGTACTTC.

The rearrangement links TRBV4-1 to TRBJ1-4; 7 bases map to TRBD1. The junction had 8 bases not matched to a gene; V was cut back by 3 bases and J by 4 bases. The CDR3 consists of 16 residues. The germline CDR1 and CDR2 sequences are MGHRA and YSYEKL. CDR3: CASSQYAGGINEKLFF. CDR3 coding DNA: TGCGCCAGCAGCCAGTATGCAGGGGGGATTAATGAAAAACTGTTTTTT.